These 14 T cell receptor beta chains originate from one sample sequenced in a study of blood T cells in healthy people across ages (dated by TCRdb to 2013 to 2016). Libraries were constructed by 5' RACE. Sequencer: Illumina HiSeq 2500. A second PCR of roughly 6 to 11 cycles was run with a J-beta primer mix and a sample-barcoded 5' primer. TCRdb trimmed the raw reads at Q25, called clones with MiXCR and kept productive beta chains. Rows with one shared CDR3 protein collapse into an entry with the most common genes and DNA. This sample lists around 1,500,000 distinct CDR3 sequences; approximately 28% were detected once. The ten top clones hold over 7% of the sample. The sample comprised blood. These receptors were collected from a woman aged 30 to 39 in good health.

A word on this clonotype: With a much larger clone just one base away, this may be a read error. The rearrangement links TRBV29-1 to TRBJ2-7, with a tentative D call TRBD1 (5 bases). Germline-derived CDR1 and CDR2 are SQVTM and ANQGSEA. The CDR3 loop spans 12 amino acids. CDR3 sequence reads: CSVEDQGYGQYF. The CDR3 bases are TGCAGCGTTGAAGATCAGGGTTACGGGCAGTACTTC.

As concerns this clonotype: At one end the junction does not follow the germline gene, possibly because of a read error. The rearrangement uses TRBV12-3 or TRBV12-4 and TRBJ1-4; TRBD1 is a possible D gene (5 bases). CDR3 length equals 11 residues. The CDR3 DNA is TGTGCCAGCAGTAGGGGTGAAAAACGGTTTTTT. It yields the protein CASSRGEKRFF.

This clonotype was counted many times. The chain couples TRBV5-6 to TRBJ2-7; possible D gene TRBD1, 6 bases. Germline values: CDR1 SGHDT, CDR2 YYEEEE. Trimming left V 1 base short and J 3 bases short, with 17 bases between. The CDR3 length is 16 residues. CDR3 protein: CASSLLGGPHFYEQYF. CDR3 nucleotides: TGTGCCAGCAGCTTGCTTGGGGGCCCGCACTTCTACGAGCAGTACTTC.

Concerning this clonotype: Just one base apart from a much larger clone, this may be a read error. V usage is TRBV9 and J usage is TRBJ2-4, with D unresolved. Germline lookup yields CDR1 SGDLS and CDR2 YYNGEE. This CDR3 comprises 14 residues. This CDR3 reads CASSVGIAKNMQYF. CDR3 sequence (DNA): TGTGCCAGCAGCGTAGGAATAGCCAAAAACATGCAGTACTTC.

This clonotype showed up just a few times. This sequence joins TRBV7-9 and TRBJ1-2, with TRBD1 as a possible D gene (6 bases). This CDR3 is 15 amino acids long. Trimming left V 1 base short and J 7 bases short, with 16 bases between. Germline values: CDR1 SEHNR, CDR2 FQNEAQ (reference sequence). CDR3 amino acids: CASSLGTRQASGYTF. The CDR3 region has the DNA TGTGCCAGCAGCTTAGGGACCCGACAGGCGAGTGGCTACACCTTC.

This clonotype was counted between two and nine times. The chain links TRBV29-1 to TRBJ1-2; 7 bases are a match to TRBD1. Per the germline V gene, CDR1 is SQVTM and CDR2 is ANQGSEA. CDR3 length: 15 amino acids. J gave up 4 bases and V 6 bases, and 14 bases lay outside the gene matches. As DNA, the CDR3 is TGCAGCGTGGTCGGGACAGCCCCAGCCATCTATGGCTACACCTTC. Translation gives CSVVGTAPAIYGYTF.

The table lists this clonotype with a few counts. This rearrangement joins TRBV6-5 to TRBJ2-3; TRBD2 is a possible D gene (5 bases). The CDR3 is made up of 14 amino acids. The germline V gene encodes CDR1 MNHEY and CDR2 SVGAGI. Trimming shortened V by 3 bases and J by 2 bases, and 9 bases separated the two germline ends. As DNA, the CDR3 is TGTGCCAGCAGTTATAGGAGGCCCACAGATACGCAGTATTTT. Translating gives CASSYRRPTDTQYF.

This clonotype has ten or more counts. This rearrangement joins TRBV7-2 to TRBJ2-1; D not resolved. Between the trimmed V and J ends, which lost 7 bases and 11 bases, there was a span of 6 bases. Germline CDR1 is SGHTA and CDR2 is FQGNSA. The CDR3 length is 9 residues. CDR3 DNA: TGTGCCAGCATCCCCAAGCAGTTCTTC. Translated: CASIPKQFF.

This clonotype was observed at least ten times. The gene calls are TRBV29-1 and TRBJ2-7; tentative D call: TRBD1 (6 bases). The CDR3 contains 12 residues. V was shortened by 4 bases and J by 6 bases, with 13 bases between the two germline ends. In germline, CDR1 is SQVTM, CDR2 ANQGSEA. As DNA, the CDR3 is TGCAGCGTTGCCGCAGGGGACGCCGAGCAGTACTTC. Amino acids: CSVAAGDAEQYF.

This clonotype appeared a few times. The rearrangement links TRBV6-6 to TRBJ2-1; possible D gene TRBD1, 7 bases. The CDR3 has 16 amino acids. Per germline, CDR1 MNHNY and CDR2 SVGAGI (reference sequence). V lost 6 bases, J lost 0 bases, and 15 bases lay in between. The CDR3 protein is CASREGAGPSYNEQFF. In DNA form, the CDR3 reads TGTGCCAGCAGGGAGGGGGCAGGACCCTCCTACAATGAGCAGTTCTTC.

The chain couples TRBV5-1 to TRBJ2-2, with 7 nucleotides matching TRBD1. J was trimmed by 6 bases and V by 0 bases; bases with no gene match: 5. The CDR3 length is 15 residues. Looked up from germline, CDR1 is SGHRS and CDR2 is YFSETQ. CDR3 nucleotide sequence: TGCGCCAGCAGCTTGGAAAGGGGGCGATCCGGGGAGCTGTTTTTT. Residues: CASSLERGRSGELFF.

Notes on this clonotype: This may be a read error, as it is one base from a much larger clone. The rearrangement joins TRBV6-1 to TRBJ2-3, with 11 nucleotides matching TRBD1. V gave up 1 base and J gave up 4 bases; unmatched junction bases: 1. The CDR3 is 15 residues long. Germline CDR1 MNHNS, CDR2 SASEGT. CDR3 bases: TGTGCCAGCAGTGAAGGGACAGGGGGCTCAGATACGCAGTATTTT. Protein: CASSEGTGGSDTQYF.

This chain links TRBV20-1 with TRBJ1-2; TRBD1 matches at 7 bases. The CDR3 length is 13 residues. CDR1 DFQATT and CDR2 SNEGSKA come from the germline V gene (reference sequence). The CDR3 DNA follows: TGCAGCCCCTCAGGGGGGGGCGGTTATGGCTACACCTTC. Translation gives CSPSGGGGYGYTF.

This clonotype was found a few times. The V and J genes are TRBV4-1 and TRBJ2-1; either TRBD1 or TRBD2 may fit D (5 bases each). This CDR3 contains 20 residues. Trimming took off 2 bases at V and 8 bases at J, with 31 bases between the two ends. CDR1 and CDR2 (germline): MGHRA, YSYEKL. DNA of the CDR3: TGCGCCAGCAGCCAACGCTCTCCTGGGGCAGGGAGTACAATTATCCATGAGCAGTTCTTC. This translates into CASSQRSPGAGSTIIHEQFF.